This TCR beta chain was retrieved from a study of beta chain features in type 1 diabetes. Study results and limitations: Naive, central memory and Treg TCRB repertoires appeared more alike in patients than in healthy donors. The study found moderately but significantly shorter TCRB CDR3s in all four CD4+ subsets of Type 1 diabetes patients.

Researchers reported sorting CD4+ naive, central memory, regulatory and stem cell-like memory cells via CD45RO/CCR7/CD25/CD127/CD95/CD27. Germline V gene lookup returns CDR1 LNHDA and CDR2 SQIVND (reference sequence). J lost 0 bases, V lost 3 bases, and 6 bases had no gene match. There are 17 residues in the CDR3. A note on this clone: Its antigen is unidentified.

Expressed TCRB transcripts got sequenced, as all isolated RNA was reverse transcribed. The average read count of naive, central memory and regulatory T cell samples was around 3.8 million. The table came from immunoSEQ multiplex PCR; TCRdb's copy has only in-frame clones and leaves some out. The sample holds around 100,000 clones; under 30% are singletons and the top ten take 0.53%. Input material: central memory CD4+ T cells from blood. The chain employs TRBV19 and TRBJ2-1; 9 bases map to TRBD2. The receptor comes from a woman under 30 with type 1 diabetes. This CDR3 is CASSIGRGGASYNEQFF. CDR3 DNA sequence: TGTGCCAGTAGTATCGGACGCGGGGGGGCCTCCTACAATGAGCAGTTCTTC.